The clone carrying this T cell receptor beta chain was observed at least ten times. As yet, its antigen is unknown. Regarding time point: newly diagnosed GD, antithyroid drugs for less than 3 months. Scientists built the TCR library using RNA that was extracted from PBMCs. These data belong to a study of regulatory T cells in long-lasting Graves disease. In building TCR beta libraries, iRepertoire HTBI primers were used together with Arm-PCR of CDR3 regions. From the multiplex PCR reads, TCRdb called clonotypes with MiXCR, one entry per CDR3 protein. The sample consists of approximately 270,000 distinct CDR3 sequences, around a sixth of them appearing once. General study points: Patients with persistent Graves' had lower TCR diversity than newly diagnosed patients.

The CDR3 totals 13 residues. Germline V CDR1 and CDR2: LNHDA, SQIVND (reference sequence). The V and J ends lost 5 bases and 6 bases respectively, with 13 bases between them. This sample also appeared in a second study, on T cells in Graves' hyperthyroidism and ophthalmopathy. That work states: The study used the HTBI primer set for a first-round RT-PCR of the TCR CDR3.

The clonotype originates from a woman aged 25-40 years with Graves disease. Sample: peripheral blood mononuclear cells (PBMCs), taken at new diagnosis, from a patient treated with antithyroid drugs. V is TRBV19 and J is TRBJ1-1; no clear D. The CDR3 nucleotides read TGTGCCAGTAGTTCCTGGGTCGGGGCTGAAGCTTTCTTT. Its translation: CASSSWVGAEAFF.